Presented here are 32 T cell receptor beta chains from one specimen sequenced in a study of monozygotic twins with inflammatory bowel disease. TCRdb re-called the 5' RACE reads; one entry per CDR3 protein, DNA not given. The repertoire table contains about 210,000 distinct CDR3 sequences. Sequenced sample: blood. These TCRs come from a human donor with ulcerative colitis or Crohn's disease, or a healthy co-twin of an affected twin (not recorded which).

The chain carries TRBV7-6 and TRBJ2-1. CDR1 and CDR2 (germline): SGHVS, FNYEAQ. This CDR3 spans 14 amino acids. This CDR3 is CASSSAGARNEQFF. Complete variable domain (other parts from reference TRBV7-6 and TRBJ2-1): GAGVSQSPRYKVTKRGQDVALRCDPISGHVSLYWYRQALGQGPEFLTYFNYEAQQDKSGLPNDRFSAERPEGSISTLTIQRTEQRDSAMYRCASSSAGARNEQFFGPGTRLTVL.

The chain uses TRBV4-2 and TRBJ2-7; there is no DNA to check the TCRdb D call of TRBD1. Germline V CDR1 and CDR2: LGHNA, YNFKEQ. This CDR3 region has 14 residues. The CDR3 protein is CASKPGAGSYEQYF.

The chain uses TRBV7-9 and TRBJ2-3; the TRBD1 assignment by TCRdb is unverifiable without DNA. This CDR3 comprises 15 residues. The V gene's germline CDR1 is SEHNR and CDR2 FQNEAQ (reference sequence). This CDR3 is CASSLDRGSTDTQYF.

The V call is TRBV7-2, the J call TRBJ2-1; without DNA, the TCRdb call of TRBD1 cannot be checked. Germline CDR1 and CDR2: SGHTA and FQGNSA. The CDR3 runs 14 residues. The CDR3 reads CASSARRGRSSEFF.

The rearrangement joins TRBV6-1 to TRBJ2-5; TCRdb names TRBD1, which stays unverified in the absence of DNA. CDR1 is MNHNS, CDR2 SASEGT, per germline. The CDR3 contains 16 residues. CDR3 sequence reads: CASTPPSGTVQETQYF.

This chain uses TRBV27 with TRBJ2-1. Germline values: CDR1 MNHEY, CDR2 SMNVEV (reference sequence). This CDR3 comprises 13 residues. CDR3 in amino acids: CASSPKASSGALF.

This chain links TRBV2 with TRBJ2-3; TCRdb names TRBD1, which stays unverified in the absence of DNA. Looked up from germline, CDR1 is SNHLY and CDR2 is FYNNEI. This CDR3 is built from 16 residues. The CDR3 loop reads CASSESGTGLIDTQYF.

J is TRBJ2-7 and V is TRBV10-3; TCRdb proposes TRBD2, but this gene call is untestable without DNA. Germline lookup yields CDR1 ENHRY and CDR2 SYGVKD. The CDR3 loop spans 18 amino acids. CDR3 sequence: CAISERAGTSSLPYEQYF.

The chain uses TRBV7-2 and TRBJ2-2. The germline CDR1 and CDR2 sequences are SGHTA and FQGNSA. The CDR3 spans 14 residues. CDR3 residues: CASSFSAETGELFF.

This rearrangement joins TRBV9 to TRBJ2-1. Germline assignment: CDR1 SGDLS and CDR2 YYNGEE. The CDR3 contains 14 residues. The CDR3 here is CASSVVGLAGEQFF.

The chain joins TRBV28 to TRBJ1-1. The CDR3 is 11 residues long. Germline V gene lookup returns CDR1 MDHEN and CDR2 SYDVKM. CDR3 loop: CASSLWTEAFF.

The rearrangement joins TRBV5-4 to TRBJ2-3; lacking DNA, the TRBD2 call made by TCRdb goes unchecked. The CDR3 extends over 14 amino acids. CDR1 and CDR2 from the germline V gene are SGHNT and YYREEE (reference sequence). The CDR3: CASSFVGTTDTQYF.

V usage is TRBV7-3 and J usage is TRBJ1-5; TCRdb's D call of TRBD1 is untestable without DNA. The CDR3 runs 16 residues. The germline V gene encodes CDR1 SGHTA and CDR2 FQGTGA. This chain's CDR3 is CASSSRTWGGGQPQHF.

Judged by frequency, this clonotype is medium-sized. The chain has TRBV4-2 and TRBJ2-2. The CDR3 spans 15 residues. In germline, CDR1 is LGHNA, CDR2 YNFKEQ. The CDR3: CASSQGFGRGGELFF.

The V call is TRBV5-4, the J call TRBJ1-1; TCRdb gives TRBD1 as the D gene, but with no DNA this cannot be confirmed. The CDR3 contains 16 residues. The germline V gene encodes CDR1 SGHNT and CDR2 YYREEE (reference sequence). CDR3 sequence reads: CASSLGGTGENTEAFF.

The chain employs TRBV10-3 and TRBJ2-3; no DNA is available, so the TRBD2 call from TCRdb remains unchecked. Per germline, CDR1 ENHRY and CDR2 SYGVKD. The CDR3 contains 16 residues. CDR3 in amino acids: CAISVIAVTSTDTQYF.

The V call is TRBV18, the J call TRBJ2-2. The length of the CDR3 is 16 residues. Germline loops: CDR1 KGHSH, CDR2 LQKENI. CDR3: CASSPITPRNTGELFF. The variable domain in full, completed from reference TRBV18 and TRBJ2-2, reads NAGVMQNPRHLVRRRGQEARLRCSPMKGHSHVYWYRQLPEEGLKFMVYLQKENIIDESGMPKERFSAEFPKEGPSILRIQQVVRGDSAAYFCASSPITPRNTGELFFGEGSRLTVL.

This rearrangement joins TRBV10-3 to TRBJ2-7; the D call of TRBD1 rests on TCRdb alone, since no DNA is present to check it. The CDR3 extends over 14 amino acids. CDR1 and CDR2 from the germline V gene are ENHRY and SYGVKD. The CDR3 sequence is CATNGISDSYEQYF.

The chain is built from TRBV18 and TRBJ2-1; TCRdb indicates TRBD2, and absent DNA this call remains unverified. The V gene's germline CDR1 is KGHSH and CDR2 LQKENI. CDR3 length: 15 amino acids. CDR3 sequence reads: CASSPQRAVYNEQFF.

J is TRBJ2-5 and V is TRBV7-2; TCRdb gives TRBD2 as the D gene, but with no DNA this cannot be confirmed. There are 14 residues in the CDR3. Germline V gene lookup returns CDR1 SGHTA and CDR2 FQGNSA. The CDR3 sequence: CASSPGLPGETQYF.

The rearrangement uses TRBV12-3 or TRBV12-4 and TRBJ2-7; no DNA is available, so the TRBD1 call from TCRdb remains unchecked. This CDR3 spans 16 amino acids. The CDR3 loop is CASSSRRDRTAYEQYF.

The CDR3 sequence: CASSPHGRGNQPQHF. The chain couples TRBV4-2 to TRBJ1-5. Germline V lookup: CDR1 LGHNA, CDR2 YNFKEQ. This CDR3 region has 15 residues.

V gene TRBV7-8 combines with J gene TRBJ1-6. Germline loops: CDR1 SGHVS, CDR2 FQNEAQ. This CDR3 is 12 amino acids long. The CDR3 reads CASSYRTSPLHF. Supplemented by reference TRBV7-8 and TRBJ1-6, the full variable domain reads GAGVSQSPRYKVAKRGQDVALRCDPISGHVSLFWYQQALGQGPEFLTYFQNEAQLDKSGLPSDRFFAERPEGSVSTLKIQRTQQEDSAVYLCASSYRTSPLHFGNGTRLTVT.

This chain uses TRBV4-1 with TRBJ1-4. The CDR3 loop spans 15 amino acids. Germline loops: CDR1 MGHRA, CDR2 YSYEKL. CDR3 loop: CASSQEQQNNEKLFF.

V gene TRBV6-5 combines with J gene TRBJ2-2; no DNA is available, so the TRBD2 call from TCRdb remains unchecked. Germline values: CDR1 MNHEY, CDR2 SVGAGI. CDR3 length equals 17 residues. CDR3 amino acids: CASSFHYGTHNTGELFF.

The V and J genes are TRBV5-1 and TRBJ2-5; TCRdb calls TRBD1, which cannot be checked without DNA. CDR3 size: 13 residues. Germline V gene data show CDR1 as SGHRS and CDR2 as YFSETQ. The CDR3 region is CASSPGQAETQYF.

The chain employs TRBV7-6 and TRBJ1-1; with no DNA, the TCRdb D assignment of TRBD1 cannot be verified. The CDR3 length is 16 residues. Germline lookup yields CDR1 SGHVS and CDR2 FNYEAQ. CDR3 sequence: CASSPGTVSTLAEAFF. Supplemented by reference TRBV7-6 and TRBJ1-1, the full variable domain reads GAGVSQSPRYKVTKRGQDVALRCDPISGHVSLYWYRQALGQGPEFLTYFNYEAQQDKSGLPNDRFSAERPEGSISTLTIQRTEQRDSAMYRCASSPGTVSTLAEAFFGQGTRLTVV.

The genes are TRBV7-2 and TRBJ2-6; TCRdb returns TRBD1, unconfirmable since there is no DNA. Germline V gene data show CDR1 as SGHTA and CDR2 as FQGNSA. There are 14 residues in the CDR3. CDR3 loop: CASSLEGGANVLTF.

The rearrangement uses TRBV14 and TRBJ1-2; TCRdb lists TRBD1, though no DNA is available to test this call. CDR1 SGHDN and CDR2 FVKESK come from the germline V gene. This CDR3 region has 13 residues. CDR3 amino acids: CASSQWDLYGYTF.

The chain links TRBV5-1 to TRBJ1-6. Germline values: CDR1 SGHRS, CDR2 YFSETQ. This CDR3 region has 13 residues. The CDR3 is CASSSDTNSPLHF.

V is TRBV23-1 and J is TRBJ2-2. TRBV23-1 is marked as an open reading frame, function uncertain. The CDR3 length is 14 residues. The CDR3 is CASIVGRMVGELFF.

The chain recombines TRBV13 with TRBJ2-7; the D call from TCRdb, TRBD1, cannot be confirmed without DNA. Germline V gene sequence: CDR1 PRHDT, CDR2 FYEKMQ (reference sequence). The CDR3 length is 13 residues. CDR3 sequence reads: CASSATGNYEQYF.